This T cell receptor (beta chain) was sequenced during a study of blood T cell repertoires in COVID-19. Study summary: Italy, Spain and the United States were the sources of the convalescent and acute COVID-19 samples. The cDNA or gDNA used as material had been derived from T cells, B-cell-depleted T cells, or PBMCs.

Authors' processing steps: The assay estimated nucleated cells by amplifying reference gene primers. Assay: immunoSEQ multiplex PCR; the TCRdb copy retains only in-frame clones and omits some. The V and J calls and clone size come from that table; D and trimming were worked out from the DNA. The table records over 80,000 clones, more than 85% of them present only once. This clone was seen just once. Per germline, CDR1 SGHTA and CDR2 FQGNSA. CDR3 size: 16 residues. With V trimmed by 3 bases and J by 2 bases, 3 bases remained unmatched. Sample: peripheral blood. V gene TRBV7-2 combines with J gene TRBJ2-3; TRBD2 matches at 12 bases. This TCR was sampled from a man between 60 and 75 years old with acute or convalescent COVID-19. CDR3 amino acids: CASSFGLAGLTDTQYF. The CDR3 DNA follows: TGTGCCAGCAGCTTCGGACTAGCGGGACTCACAGATACGCAGTATTTT.